This is a list of T cell receptor beta chains from one sample in a study of CD8 T cell repertoires and HIV-1 epitope variants. Measured with immunoSEQ multiplex PCR; TCRdb has only the in-frame clones, and not every one. The sample yields 90,000 or so clones, 74% seen once. Sequenced sample: uncultured baseline CD8+ T cells from peripheral blood mononuclear cells (PBMCs). The source of these receptors is a male donor with HIV. CDR3s include the opening cysteine and the closing phenylalanine or tryptophan. The order of the fields is J gene, D gene, V gene, clone size, CDR3 protein, CDR3 DNA. The D gene is left open where the match is weak. Rows may omit the clone size; those that give it use once, few, many or a size class.

J: TRBJ1-5
D: .
V: TRBV6-5
size: .
CDR3: CASSYQGGSHQPQHF
DNA: TGTGCCAGCAGTTATCAAGGGGGATCCCATCAGCCCCAGCATTTT

J: TRBJ1-2
D: TRBD1
V: TRBV7-9
size: .
CDR3: CASSSPRTGENGYTF
DNA: TGTGCCAGCAGCTCGCCACGGACAGGGGAAAATGGCTACACCTTC

J: TRBJ1-1
D: .
V: TRBV6-6
size: .
CDR3: CASSSGLGTEAFF
DNA: TGTGCCAGCAGTTCAGGTCTTGGCACTGAAGCTTTCTTT

J: TRBJ2-5
D: TRBD2
V: TRBV7-3
size: .
CDR3: CASSLDRTRGGRETQYF
DNA: TGTGCCAGCAGCTTAGATCGGACGCGGGGGGGCAGGGAGACCCAGTACTTC

J: TRBJ1-2
D: .
V: TRBV15
size: .
CDR3: CATSRVQGSAGYTF
DNA: TGTGCCACCAGCAGAGTACAGGGTAGCGCTGGCTACACCTTC

J: TRBJ2-1
D: .
V: TRBV10-2
size: once
CDR3: CASRSTGFYNEQFF
DNA: TGCGCCAGCAGAAGCACAGGGTTCTACAATGAGCAGTTCTTC

J: TRBJ1-2
D: .
V: TRBV5-1
size: .
CDR3: CASSFKTANPGGYTF
DNA: TGCGCCAGCAGCTTTAAGACAGCAAACCCGGGAGGCTACACCTTC

J: TRBJ2-6
D: TRBD1
V: TRBV28
size: .
CDR3: CASSLTGELSGANVLTF
DNA: TGTGCCAGCAGTTTAACAGGGGAACTCTCTGGGGCCAACGTCCTGACTTTC

J: TRBJ1-3
D: .
V: TRBV2
size: .
CDR3: CASMPRVSGNTIYF
DNA: TGTGCCAGCATGCCGCGGGTGTCTGGAAACACCATATATTTT

J: TRBJ2-5
D: .
V: TRBV6-5
size: .
CDR3: CASSLGGRRETQYF
DNA: TGTGCCAGCAGTTTGGGGGGGCGCCGGGAGACCCAGTACTTC

J: TRBJ2-7
D: .
V: TRBV7-2
size: .
CDR3: CASSLEGTASYEQYF
DNA: TGTGCCAGCAGCTTAGAGGGGACGGCTTCCTACGAGCAGTACTTC

J: TRBJ2-7
D: .
V: TRBV15
size: once
CDR3: CATSRYSYEQYF
DNA: TGTGCCACCAGCCGATACTCGTACGAGCAGTACTTC

J: TRBJ1-2
D: .
V: TRBV9
size: .
CDR3: CASSPAGRIDGYTF
DNA: TGTGCCAGCAGCCCAGCGGGCAGGATCGATGGCTACACCTTC

J: TRBJ1-5
D: .
V: TRBV27
size: few
CDR3: CASPLGNQPQHF
DNA: TGTGCCAGCCCCTTGGGTAATCAGCCCCAGCATTTT

J: TRBJ2-3
D: TRBD1
V: TRBV28
size: .
CDR3: CASTTRGPDTQYF
DNA: TGTGCCAGCACCACCAGGGGGCCAGATACGCAGTATTTT

J: TRBJ2-3
D: TRBD1
V: TRBV5-1
size: few
CDR3: CASSLRGLRDTDTQYF
DNA: TGCGCCAGCAGCTTGAGGGGGCTTCGAGACACAGATACGCAGTATTTT